The entry below describes one T cell receptor beta chain. Its antigen is undetermined. This sample stems from a study of T cell repertoires in cytomegalovirus infection. A single record per CDR3 protein comes from TCRdb applying MiXCR to the reads. The data contain just over 150,000 distinct CDR3 sequences, 23% of them seen just once; the ten biggest clones take up about a tenth. Overall study results and limits: Totalled public TCR beta family frequency picked out people who carried CMV plus the relevant HLA. HLA-C-restricted TCR beta clonotypes specific for CMV led the ex vivo response.

Germline CDR1 LNHDA, CDR2 SQIVND (reference sequence). V was pared by 5 bases and J by 7 bases, with 9 bases between. The CDR3 runs to 12 residues. Input material: PBMCs. V and J are TRBV19 and TRBJ2-1; D remains ambiguous. The sequence derives from a human donor in good health (CMV status not recorded). Some clones in this sample may be carry-over from other donors' samples. CDR3 residues: CASSYSWNEQFF. The DNA for the CDR3 is TGTGCCAGTAGTTATAGCTGGAATGAGCAGTTCTTC. Variable domain in full (rest from reference TRBV19 and TRBJ2-1): DGGITQSPKYLFRKEGQNVTLSCEQNLNHDAMYWYRQDPGQGLRLIYYSQIVNDFQKGDIAEGYSVSREKKESFPLTVTSAQKNPTAFYLCASSYSWNEQFFGPGTRLTVL.